This entry is about one TCR beta chain. The clone's antigen remains unknown. No quality values exist for individual bases; no much larger clone is one base distant. The CDR3 regions of human TCRbeta chains were analyzed by immunosequencing. The authors' pipeline ran thus. Repertoire TCRs were matched against a reference library of SARS-CoV-2-specific TCRs generated with the MIRA antigen-specificity platform. Breadth meant the fraction of unique TCRs that were SARS-CoV-2-associated, whereas depth meant the fraction of total T cells that were SARS-CoV-2-associated. Using the MIRA data, each spike-specific TCR was mapped to the spike region that the TCR reacts to and placed in a CD4 or CD8 class. Log10-transformed breadth and depth values were compared by one-way ANOVA with Sidak's multiple comparisons tests. TCRdb mirrors the immuneACCESS table, restricted to in-frame sequences. Some clones are absent from its copies; in checked studies, under half trace to an unresolved V gene, and the reason for the others is unknown. V, J and clone size reflect that table, while D and trimming were determined from the DNA. The sample data list 75,000 to 90,000 clones, and 60% to 80% of these were observed just once. The biggest ten clones account for approximately 21% of the sample.

This specimen comes from a study of T cell responses to AZD1222 COVID-19 vaccine (dated by TCRdb to 2020 to 2022). As for the study more broadly: AZD1222 recipients given second doses at about 4 weeks or at about 12 weeks were pooled, since spike-specific TCR depth and breadth were not found to differ between the two schedules. TCR sequencing was performed for roughly 250 trial participants, of whom about 200 were given two doses of AZD1222 and some 25 were given two doses of MenACWY control vaccine. Trial participants were enrolled into age subgroups of 18-55, 56-69 and 70-plus years, which contained 148, 28 and 57 TCR-sequenced participants, respectively.

Summary of the overall study and its limitations: The 56-69-year group was small, and its depth increase did not reach significance, likely because of low power. Reportedly, almost half of the unique spike-specific TCRs recognized epitopes lying outside the regions that are mutated in the B.1.351 and B.1.1.7 variants. Spike-specific TCR breadth and depth rose significantly after two AZD1222 doses compared with day 0 and with MenACWY recipients. Vaccine-associated CD4 TCRs spanned the whole spike protein, with dominant responses in regions 160-218 and 743-854. Because no day 14 peak-response samples were available, the repertoires could be characterized only after the peak T cell response. Participants were mostly white British, with more females than males. The authors suggested clonal diversity may have been underestimated. Conclusions about previously exposed vaccinees were limited because only a handful of AZD1222 recipients were SARS-CoV-2 seropositive at baseline.

In light of the paper, this sample's time point label describes: baseline before first vaccination. The vaccinee samples were drawn from two UK trials, COV001 and COV002, one of which was a single-blind randomized controlled phase 2/3 trial testing AZD1222 (ChAdOx1 nCoV-19) in healthy adults. For TCRbeta chain sequencing, PBMC samples were collected from trial participants at day 0 and at day 28 after the second dose. V is pared back by 8 bases and J by 3 bases, with 8 bases lying between the germline termini. The CDR3 sequence holds 11 residues, the cysteine and phenylalanine included. Only the CDR3 region is kept as DNA, spanning 33 bases read in frame from base 1. The germline V gene provides CDR1 MNHNS and CDR2 SASEGT.

The sample consisted of peripheral blood, taken on day 0 of AZD1222 vaccination. Recombination linked TRBV6-1 to TRBJ2-7; a tentative D match to TRBD1 spans 5 bases. The clonotype originates from an adult in good health. The DNA reads TGTGCCAGCGGCCAGGGCTACGAGCAGTACTTC. Translation gives CASGQGYEQYF.